This TCR beta chain was identified during a study of T cell responses to AZD1222 COVID-19 vaccine. In the case of this clone: Antigen unknown.

Some clones are missing from TCRdb's copy, which holds only in-frame ones; the method was immunoSEQ multiplex PCR. Of 140,000 to 150,000 clones in the sample, 86% were seen once. Germline V gene sequence: CDR1 LNHDA, CDR2 SQIVND (reference sequence). V was pared by 3 bases and J by 1 base, with 9 bases between. CDR3 length: 14 amino acids. The study's findings and limits: When two AZD1222 doses had been given, Spike-specific TCR breadth and depth rose.

The V call is TRBV19, the J call TRBJ1-1, with D possibly TRBD1 on 6 matching bases. Sample: peripheral blood, taken 28 days after the second AZD1222 dose. The receptor was isolated from an adult who received the AZD1222 COVID-19 vaccine. In DNA form, the CDR3 reads TGTGCCAGTAGTATTCAGGGGAGGAACACTGAAGCTTTCTTT. Its protein is CASSIQGRNTEAFF.